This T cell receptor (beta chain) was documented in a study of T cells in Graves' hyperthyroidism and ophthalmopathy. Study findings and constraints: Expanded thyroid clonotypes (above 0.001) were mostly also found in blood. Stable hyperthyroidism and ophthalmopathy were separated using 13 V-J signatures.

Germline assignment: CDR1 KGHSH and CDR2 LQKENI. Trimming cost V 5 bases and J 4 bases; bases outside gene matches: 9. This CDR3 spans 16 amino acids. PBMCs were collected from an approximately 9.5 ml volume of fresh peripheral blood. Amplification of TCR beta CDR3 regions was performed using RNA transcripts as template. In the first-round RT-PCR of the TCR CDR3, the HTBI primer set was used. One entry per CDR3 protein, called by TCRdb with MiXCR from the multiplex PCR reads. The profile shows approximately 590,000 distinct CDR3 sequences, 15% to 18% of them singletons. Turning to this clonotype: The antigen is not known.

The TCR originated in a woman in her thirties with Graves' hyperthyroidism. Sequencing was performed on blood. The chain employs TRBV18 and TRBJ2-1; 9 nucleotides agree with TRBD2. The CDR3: CASSDVLAGMYNEQFF. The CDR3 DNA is TGTGCCAGCTCAGATGTACTAGCGGGTATGTACAATGAGCAGTTCTTC.